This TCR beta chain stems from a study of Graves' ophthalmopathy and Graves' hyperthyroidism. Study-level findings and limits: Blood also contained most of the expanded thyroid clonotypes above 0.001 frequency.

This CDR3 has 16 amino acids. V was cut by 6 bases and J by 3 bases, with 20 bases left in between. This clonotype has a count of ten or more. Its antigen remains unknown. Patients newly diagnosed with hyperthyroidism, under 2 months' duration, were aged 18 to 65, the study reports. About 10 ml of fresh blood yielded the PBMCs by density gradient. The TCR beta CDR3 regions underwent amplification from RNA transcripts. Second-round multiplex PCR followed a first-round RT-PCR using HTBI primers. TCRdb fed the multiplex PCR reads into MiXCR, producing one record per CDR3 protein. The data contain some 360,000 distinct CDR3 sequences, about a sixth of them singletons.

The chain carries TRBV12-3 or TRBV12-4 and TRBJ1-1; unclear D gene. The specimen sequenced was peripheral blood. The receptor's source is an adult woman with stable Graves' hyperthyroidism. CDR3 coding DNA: TGTGCCAGCAGCCCAGGCCCCCCCCGCGGATACACTGAAGCTTTCTTT. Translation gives CASSPGPPRGYTEAFF.